The 32 T cell receptor beta chains given below trace back to one sample, sequenced in a study of vaccination effects on CD4 cells after COVID-19. CD4+ T cells specific for antigen were expanded with viral peptide pools by the ViraFEST assay before sequencing. Following a 10-day culture, CD4+ T cells were purified. Their specific antigens are unknown. Profiled with immunoSEQ multiplex PCR; TCRdb holds only in-frame clones, not every one. The sample has 70,000 to 95,000 clones, about 70% seen once. The starting material was CD4+ T cells from PBMCs cultured with HCoV-229E spike peptides, obtained before COVID-19 vaccination. These receptors all stem from a human donor who received a COVID-19 vaccine.

The chain carries TRBV5-4 and TRBJ1-5; D uncertain. V was trimmed by 0 bases and J by 6 bases, leaving 7 bases between them. CDR1 is SGHNT, CDR2 YYREEE, per germline (reference sequence). There are 13 residues in the CDR3. CDR3 nucleotide sequence: TGTGCCAGCAGCTTGGATCGGGGTCAGCCCCAGCATTTT. Its translation is CASSLDRGQPQHF.

The chain couples TRBV19 to TRBJ1-1; D is unresolved. Deletions cut 8 bases from V and 5 bases from J, with 21 bases between. CDR3 length: 15 residues. Germline V CDR1 and CDR2: LNHDA, SQIVND (reference sequence). CDR3 residues: CASGMGSQRWTEAFF. The CDR3 coding sequence is TGTGCCAGTGGGATGGGTAGCCAACGTTGGACTGAAGCTTTCTTT.

The chain joins TRBV24-1 to TRBJ1-4; TRBD1 aligns across 9 bases. The CDR3 spans 16 residues. CDR1 is KGHDR, CDR2 SFDVKD, per germline. Trimming cost V 2 bases and J 7 bases; bases outside gene matches: 7. This CDR3 is CATSDSPGTGSEKLFF. The CDR3 nucleotides are TGTGCCACCAGTGATTCCCCTGGGACAGGGAGTGAAAAACTGTTTTTT.

The chain combines TRBV6-5 with TRBJ2-5, with D possibly called TRBD1 or TRBD2 (5 bases each). V lost 2 bases and J 4 bases, leaving 11 bases between the germline ends. CDR3 size: 14 residues. Germline CDR1 MNHEY, CDR2 SVGAGI. CDR3 DNA: TGTGCCAGCAGTTACACCTCAGGGAGAGAGACCCAGTACTTC. Its translation: CASSYTSGRETQYF.

This chain joins TRBV10-3 and TRBJ2-6; 8 bases fit TRBD1. Germline V gene data show CDR1 as ENHRY and CDR2 as SYGVKD. V shed 8 bases, J shed 0 bases, and the junction held 3 bases outside the gene matches. The CDR3 has 15 amino acids. DNA for the CDR3: TGTGCCATCCAGGGGGCGATCTCTGGGGCCAACGTCCTGACTTTC. Its protein product is CAIQGAISGANVLTF.

J is TRBJ2-6 and V is TRBV5-1; no firm D call. The length of the CDR3 is 14 residues. Trimming pared 0 bases from V and 4 bases from J, leaving 5 bases between. Germline V gene data show CDR1 as SGHRS and CDR2 as YFSETQ. The CDR3 protein is CASSLGVGANVLTF. CDR3 sequence (DNA): TGCGCCAGCAGCTTGGGGGTCGGGGCCAACGTCCTGACTTTC.

This chain links TRBV7-4 with TRBJ1-3; 8 bases line up with TRBD1. Trimming at V came to 4 bases and at J to 5 bases, leaving 10 bases not matched to a gene. The V gene's germline CDR1 is SGHVT and CDR2 SQSDAQ. This CDR3 has 16 amino acids. As DNA, the CDR3 is TGTGCCAGCAGCTGCCCGGACAGGGAGATTAGAAACACCATATATTTT. The encoded protein is CASSCPDREIRNTIYF.

CDR3 sequence (DNA): TGCAGCGTTTCTGGTAGCGGGGGGGCCTACACAGATACGCAGTATTTT. Its protein is CSVSGSGGAYTDTQYF. The V and J genes are TRBV29-1 and TRBJ2-3, with 11 nucleotides matching TRBD2. The germline CDR1 and CDR2 sequences are SQVTM and ANQGSEA. The CDR3 has 16 residues. With V trimmed by 5 bases and J by 2 bases, 9 bases remained unmatched.

The chain carries TRBV6-6 and TRBJ2-6; 9 nucleotides align to TRBD2. The CDR3 consists of 20 residues. Germline CDR1 reads MNHNY; CDR2 reads SVGAGI (reference sequence). J was trimmed by 0 bases and V by 5 bases; bases with no gene match: 14. The CDR3 sequence is CASSLLGAQRGDSGANVLTF. DNA for the CDR3: TGTGCCAGCAGTCTCCTCGGGGCTCAGCGGGGGGACTCTGGGGCCAACGTCCTGACTTTC.

The chain recombines TRBV28 with TRBJ1-5; TRBD1 matches 10 bases. CDR1 MDHEN and CDR2 SYDVKM come from the germline V gene. V dropped 10 bases and J dropped 2; count of bases not matched to a gene: 5. CDR3 length: 14 residues. The CDR3 DNA is TGTGCCACCCGACAGGGGGCCGGCAATCAGCCCCAGCATTTT. It is translated as CATRQGAGNQPQHF. The full variable domain, completed using reference TRBV28 and TRBJ1-5, is DVKVTQSSRYLVKRTGEKVFLECVQDMDHENMFWYRQDPGLGLRLIYFSYDVKMKEKGDIPEGYSVSREKKERFSLILESASTNQTSMYLCATRQGAGNQPQHFGDGTRLSIL.

The V and J genes are TRBV7-2 and TRBJ2-7; TRBD2 agrees at 8 bases. V was pared by 2 bases and J by 0 bases, with 6 bases of the junction left unmatched. In germline, CDR1 is SGHTA, CDR2 FQGNSA. The CDR3 covers 16 residues. Written as DNA, the CDR3 is TGTGCCAGCAGCTTATCGGGGGGGGAAAGCTCCTACGAGCAGTACGTC. Protein sequence: CASSLSGGESSYEQYV.

The chain links TRBV19 to TRBJ2-3; 8 bases align to TRBD1. The germline V gene has CDR1 LNHDA and CDR2 SQIVND (reference sequence). The J segment lost 5 bases and the V segment lost 5 bases, leaving 6 bases of the junction unmatched. There are 14 residues in the CDR3. CDR3 coding DNA: TGTGCCAGTAGTTCACAGGGGACAGGAGATACGCAGTATTTT. Protein sequence: CASSSQGTGDTQYF.

The chain has TRBV3-1 (or the pseudogene TRBV3-2) and TRBJ2-3, with D hard to call. Trimming stripped 4 bases from V and 2 bases from J, with 10 bases between. The CDR3 is 14 residues long. CDR1 is LGHDT and CDR2 is YNNKEL in the germline V gene (reference sequence). The DNA of the CDR3 is TGTGCCAGCAGCCGTGACGGATACACAGATACGCAGTATTTT. It encodes CASSRDGYTDTQYF.

The chain couples TRBV5-1 to TRBJ2-2, with a weak D call TRBD1 (5 bases). There are 14 residues in the CDR3. The V and J ends lost 5 bases and 1 base respectively, with 9 bases between them. Germline CDR1 is SGHRS and CDR2 is YFSETQ. The CDR3 region has the DNA TGCGCCAGCAGGGACACCATGAACACCGGGGAGCTGTTTTTT. Translation: CASRDTMNTGELFF.

The rearrangement links TRBV14 to TRBJ1-1; the D is unclear. V was trimmed by 1 base and J by 4 bases, leaving 16 bases between them. In germline, CDR1 is SGHDN, CDR2 FVKESK. The CDR3 contains 16 residues. DNA for the CDR3: TGTGCCAGCAGCCAAGGTTATAGTTCGGGCACCACTGAAGCTTTCTTT. This codes for CASSQGYSSGTTEAFF.

The chain joins TRBV14 to TRBJ1-1; D perhaps matches TRBD1 (5 bases). The CDR3 is made up of 14 amino acids. CDR1 SGHDN and CDR2 FVKESK come from the germline V gene. The V end lost 0 bases, the J end lost 8 bases, and 13 bases lay between the germline ends. The CDR3 DNA sequence: TGTGCCAGCAGCCAAGACAGGGACGCCCCAGAAGCTTTCTTT. It is translated as CASSQDRDAPEAFF.

The chain recombines TRBV9 with TRBJ2-5, with 14 nucleotides matching TRBD2. Germline values: CDR1 SGDLS, CDR2 YYNGEE. V shed 3 bases, J shed 2 bases, and the junction held 6 bases outside the gene matches. This CDR3 contains 17 residues. CDR3 nucleotide sequence: TGTGCCAGCAGCGGCGGGACTAGCGGGGGCCTACAAGAGACCCAGTACTTC. Its translation: CASSGGTSGGLQETQYF.

V and J are TRBV5-1 and TRBJ2-3; 10 bases agree with TRBD2. The trim removed 0 bases at V and 3 bases at J, leaving 4 bases unmatched. The CDR3 runs 16 residues. Germline CDR1 SGHRS, CDR2 YFSETQ. CDR3 region: CASSLATSGVTDTQYF. Written as DNA, the CDR3 is TGCGCCAGCAGCTTGGCTACTAGCGGGGTGACAGATACGCAGTATTTT.

The rearrangement links TRBV7-9 to TRBJ1-6; no firm D call. Germline CDR1 is SEHNR and CDR2 is FQNEAQ (reference sequence). CDR3 length: 12 amino acids. V lost 4 bases to trimming and J lost 6 bases, with 4 bases between them. For the CDR3, the DNA is TGTGCCAGCAGCTCGGGTAATTCACCCCTCCACTTT. Encoded protein: CASSSGNSPLHF.

The V call is TRBV7-3, the J call TRBJ2-5; 15 bases fit TRBD2. V dropped 3 bases and J dropped 5; count of bases not matched to a gene: 1. The CDR3 extends over 15 amino acids. The germline V gene has CDR1 SGHTA and CDR2 FQGTGA. The CDR3 spells CASSFGTSGGETQYF. The CDR3 region has the DNA TGTGCCAGCAGCTTCGGGACTAGCGGGGGGGAGACCCAGTACTTC.

J is TRBJ1-5 and V is TRBV15, with TRBD1 matching over 11 bases. This CDR3 is 17 amino acids long. V was pared by 0 bases and J by 4 bases, with 5 bases of the junction left unmatched. Germline V lookup: CDR1 LNHNV, CDR2 YYDKDF (reference sequence). The CDR3 bases are TGTGCCACCAGCAGAGATCCGGACAGGGGGCGAAATCAGCCCCAGCATTTT. It specifies CATSRDPDRGRNQPQHF. Full variable domain (outside the CDR3, taken from reference TRBV15 and TRBJ1-5): DAMVIQNPRYQVTQFGKPVTLSCSQTLNHNVMYWYQQKSSQAPKLLFHYYDKDFNNEADTPDNFQSRRPNTSFCFLDIRSPGLGDTAMYLCATSRDPDRGRNQPQHFGDGTRLSIL.

The rearrangement uses TRBV6-1 and TRBJ2-7; D ambiguous. Germline assignment: CDR1 MNHNS and CDR2 SASEGT. With 2 bases removed from V and 3 bases from J, the gap between germline ends came to 11 bases. The CDR3 runs 14 residues. The CDR3 loop is CASSERVGIYEQYV. Here the CDR3 DNA reads TGTGCCAGCAGTGAAAGGGTGGGGATCTACGAGCAGTACGTC.

This chain joins TRBV7-8 and TRBJ1-2, with D perhaps TRBD1 (5 bases). The CDR3 spans 15 residues. Trimming shortened V by 1 base and J by 4 bases, and 13 bases separated the two germline ends. Germline loops: CDR1 SGHVS, CDR2 FQNEAQ. This CDR3 reads CASSLGQSGGYGYTF. As DNA, the CDR3 is TGTGCCAGCAGCTTAGGCCAGAGCGGGGGCTATGGCTACACCTTC.

The chain joins TRBV5-1 to TRBJ2-5; D may be TRBD2 (6 bases). V was trimmed by 3 bases and J by 3 bases, leaving 18 bases between them. CDR1 and CDR2 from the germline V gene are SGHRS and YFSETQ. CDR3 length equals 16 residues. In DNA, the CDR3 is TGCGCCAGCAGCTCGGGCCGCGGGACGGGGGAAGAGACCCAGTACTTC. As protein: CASSSGRGTGEETQYF.

V usage is TRBV4-1 and J usage is TRBJ2-1; 9 bases line up with TRBD2. The CDR3 totals 16 residues. Germline V lookup: CDR1 MGHRA, CDR2 YSYEKL. Losses at the gene ends were 4 bases for V and 7 bases for J; bases not matched to a gene: 11. The CDR3 coding sequence is TGCGCCAGCAGCCTATTAGCGGGGGTCGCGGGGAATGAGCAGTTCTTC. Its protein product is CASSLLAGVAGNEQFF.

With respect to this clone: Other DNA sequences in the sample encode the same CDR3. This chain joins TRBV5-1 and TRBJ2-5; D tentatively reads TRBD1 or TRBD2 (6 bases each). The V and J ends lost 2 bases and 4 bases respectively, with 9 bases between them. Germline V lookup: CDR1 SGHRS, CDR2 YFSETQ. The CDR3 length is 13 residues. The CDR3 region has the DNA TGCGCCAGCAGCTTAGGGGGAGGAGAGACCCAGTACTTC. Protein product: CASSLGGGETQYF. The variable domain in full, with the rest retrieved from reference TRBV5-1 and TRBJ2-5, is KAGVTQTPRYLIKTRGQQVTLSCSPISGHRSVSWYQQTPGQGLQFLFEYFSETQRNKGNFPGRFSGRQFSNSRSEMNVSTLELGDSALYLCASSLGGGETQYFGPGTRLLVL.

In this sample, this clone turned up a few times. This chain connects TRBV3-1 (or the pseudogene TRBV3-2) to TRBJ2-2; no firm D call. Germline CDR1 is LGHDT and CDR2 is YNNKEL (reference sequence). V was cut by 4 bases and J by 7 bases, with 16 bases left in between. The CDR3 length is 15 residues. Written as DNA, the CDR3 is TGTGCCAGCAGCCTGGACGTAATCTTGGGCGGGGAGCTGTTTTTT. The encoded protein is CASSLDVILGGELFF.

V and J are TRBV5-1 and TRBJ2-7; no clear D gene. Germline V gene lookup returns CDR1 SGHRS and CDR2 YFSETQ. The CDR3 contains 13 residues. Trimming removed 0 bases from V and 5 bases from J, with 9 bases in between. CDR3 amino acids: CASSLDPRDEQYV. The CDR3 DNA is TGCGCCAGCAGCTTGGACCCACGGGACGAGCAGTACGTC.

This chain links TRBV7-8 with TRBJ2-1, with 10 bases that match TRBD1. V was pared by 3 bases and J by 7 bases, with 9 bases of the junction left unmatched. The CDR3 runs to 16 residues. Germline V lookup: CDR1 SGHVS, CDR2 FQNEAQ. CDR3 nucleotides: TGTGCCAGCAGCTTGCTGTGGGACAGGGGAGAGAATGAGCAGTTCTTC. It translates to CASSLLWDRGENEQFF.

This clone was counted once. The V gene is TRBV10-3, the J gene TRBJ2-7; no clear D. Trimming removed 0 bases at V and 0 bases at J, with 9 bases between. Germline V CDR1 and CDR2: ENHRY, SYGVKD. This CDR3 spans 15 amino acids. The CDR3 region has the DNA TGTGCCATCAGTGAGTCAGGAGTCAGCTCCTACGAGCAGTACGTC. Residues: CAISESGVSSYEQYV.

V and J are TRBV5-1 and TRBJ1-1; TRBD1 matches 7 bases. This CDR3 has 17 amino acids. V gave up 1 base and J gave up 0 bases; unmatched junction bases: 9. In germline, CDR1 is SGHRS, CDR2 YFSETQ. The CDR3 nucleotides read TGCGCCAGCAGCTTGTTCACAGGGGCAAACCTGAACACTGAAGCTTTCTTT. Its translation is CASSLFTGANLNTEAFF.

This chain joins TRBV7-9 and TRBJ2-3; 14 positions match TRBD2. This CDR3 region has 18 residues. Germline trimming cut 5 bases from V and 8 bases from J; bases unmatched to any gene: 15. Per the germline V gene, CDR1 is SEHNR and CDR2 is FQNEAQ (reference sequence). CDR3 sequence: CASSLGTSGGPTFGTQYF. In nucleotides, the CDR3 is TGTGCCAGCAGCCTCGGGACTAGCGGGGGCCCGACTTTTGGTACGCAGTATTTT.